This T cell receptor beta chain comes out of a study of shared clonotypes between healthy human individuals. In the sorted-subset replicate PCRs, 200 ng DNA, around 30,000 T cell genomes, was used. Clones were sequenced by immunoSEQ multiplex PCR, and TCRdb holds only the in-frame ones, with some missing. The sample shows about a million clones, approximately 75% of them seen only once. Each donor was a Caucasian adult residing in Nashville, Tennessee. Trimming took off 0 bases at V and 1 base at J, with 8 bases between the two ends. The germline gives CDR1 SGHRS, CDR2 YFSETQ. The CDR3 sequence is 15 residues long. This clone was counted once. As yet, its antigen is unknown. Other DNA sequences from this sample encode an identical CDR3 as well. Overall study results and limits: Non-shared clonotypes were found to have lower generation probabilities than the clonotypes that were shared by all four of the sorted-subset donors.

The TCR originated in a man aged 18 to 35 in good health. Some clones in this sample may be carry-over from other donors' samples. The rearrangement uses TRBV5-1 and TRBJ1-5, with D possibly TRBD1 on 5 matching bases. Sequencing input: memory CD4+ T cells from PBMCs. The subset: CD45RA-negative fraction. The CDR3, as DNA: TGCGCCAGCAGCTTGGCCGCAGGGAGCAATCAGCCCCAGCATTTT. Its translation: CASSLAAGSNQPQHF.